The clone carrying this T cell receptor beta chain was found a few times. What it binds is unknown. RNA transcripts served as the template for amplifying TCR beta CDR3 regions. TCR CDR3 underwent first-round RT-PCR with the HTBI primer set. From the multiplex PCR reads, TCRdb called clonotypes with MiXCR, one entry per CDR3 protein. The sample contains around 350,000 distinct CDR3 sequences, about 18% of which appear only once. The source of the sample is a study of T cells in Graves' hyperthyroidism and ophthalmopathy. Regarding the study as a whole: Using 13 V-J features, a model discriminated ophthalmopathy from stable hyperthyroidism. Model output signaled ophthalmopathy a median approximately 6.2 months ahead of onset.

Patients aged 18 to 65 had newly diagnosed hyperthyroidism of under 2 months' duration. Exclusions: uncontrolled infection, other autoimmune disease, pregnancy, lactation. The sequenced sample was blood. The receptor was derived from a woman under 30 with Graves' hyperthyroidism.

The CDR3 DNA reads as TGCGCCAGCAGCTTGGTTCATATTGAGGCCGGGGAGCTGTTTTTT. Residues: CASSLVHIEAGELFF. The rearrangement links TRBV5-1 to TRBJ2-2; no clear D gene. The CDR3 totals 15 residues. CDR1 is SGHRS, CDR2 YFSETQ, per germline. V lost 0 bases to trimming and J lost 6 bases, with 12 bases between them.